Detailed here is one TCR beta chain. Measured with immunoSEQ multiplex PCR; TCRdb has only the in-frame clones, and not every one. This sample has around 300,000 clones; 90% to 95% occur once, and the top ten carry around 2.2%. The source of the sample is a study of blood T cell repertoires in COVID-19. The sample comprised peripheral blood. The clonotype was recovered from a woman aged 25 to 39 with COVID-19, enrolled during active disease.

CDR3: CASSQTSGGSYNEQFF. DNA for the CDR3: TGTGCCAGCAGCCAGACTAGCGGGGGTTCCTACAATGAGCAGTTCTTC. The rearrangement uses TRBV28 and TRBJ2-1; TRBD2 agrees at 12 bases. Germline CDR1 MDHEN, CDR2 SYDVKM. V shed 6 bases, J shed 1 base, and the junction held 4 bases outside the gene matches. This CDR3 contains 16 residues.